These T cell receptor beta chains were read from a single sample in a study of T cells in narcolepsy. Some clones are missing from TCRdb's copy, which holds only in-frame ones; the method was immunoSEQ multiplex PCR. The profile shows 25,000 to 35,000 clones, about four fifths of them singletons. The sequenced material came from CD45RA- memory CD4+ T cells from PBMCs. The receptors were sampled from a human donor with narcolepsy. The CDR3 runs from the conserved cysteine through the conserved F or W. D genes are given only for firm matches. Part of the rows lack a size; the others show once, few, many or a class for expanded clones.

v_call: TRBV10-1; j_call: TRBJ1-5; d_call: .; clone_size: .; cdr3_nt: TGCGCCAGCAGTGATCCTGGGAAGCCCCAGCATTTT; cdr3_aa: CASSDPGKPQHF
v_call: TRBV2; j_call: TRBJ1-2; d_call: TRBD1; clone_size: .; cdr3_nt: TGTGCCAGCAGTGAAGCAGGGACAGGTCGCTTACTTGGCTACACCTTC; cdr3_aa: CASSEAGTGRLLGYTF
v_call: TRBV11-3; j_call: TRBJ2-3; d_call: .; clone_size: .; cdr3_nt: TGTGCCAGCAGTCCCCATTCTACGACGGGCCGTCTCACAGATACGCAGTATTTT; cdr3_aa: CASSPHSTTGRLTDTQYF
v_call: TRBV5-1; j_call: TRBJ1-1; d_call: .; clone_size: .; cdr3_nt: TGCGCCAGCAGCCCACAGGGGAACACTGAAGCTTTCTTT; cdr3_aa: CASSPQGNTEAFF
v_call: TRBV6-1; j_call: TRBJ1-2; d_call: .; clone_size: .; cdr3_nt: TGTGCCAGCAGTGAAGCGTCGACAGTCTCTGGCTACACCTTC; cdr3_aa: CASSEASTVSGYTF
v_call: TRBV7-9; j_call: TRBJ2-1; d_call: TRBD2; clone_size: .; cdr3_nt: TGTGCCAGCAGCTACTTCGGGACTAGCGGGGGGGCAGTGGATGAGCAGTTCTTC; cdr3_aa: CASSYFGTSGGAVDEQFF
v_call: TRBV19; j_call: TRBJ2-5; d_call: TRBD1; clone_size: .; cdr3_nt: TGTGCCAGTGGTATAGGGACAGGGGACCAAGAGACCCAGTACTTC; cdr3_aa: CASGIGTGDQETQYF
v_call: TRBV5-1; j_call: TRBJ2-3; d_call: .; clone_size: .; cdr3_nt: TGCGCCAGCAGCTTGGGGGGAAGGGGTACAGATACGCAGTATTTT; cdr3_aa: CASSLGGRGTDTQYF
v_call: TRBV5-1; j_call: TRBJ2-3; d_call: TRBD1; clone_size: .; cdr3_nt: TGCGCCAGCAGCTTGAGGGGACAGGGCACAGATACGCAGTATTTT; cdr3_aa: CASSLRGQGTDTQYF
v_call: TRBV5-4; j_call: TRBJ2-1; d_call: TRBD2; clone_size: .; cdr3_nt: TGTGCCAGCAGCTCGCTCGGCGGCGGGAGCTCCTACAATGAGCAGTTCTTC; cdr3_aa: CASSSLGGGSSYNEQFF
v_call: TRBV19; j_call: TRBJ1-5; d_call: .; clone_size: once; cdr3_nt: TGTGCCAGTAGTCCGGAGGCATCCTGGGGGCAGCCCCAGCATTTT; cdr3_aa: CASSPEASWGQPQHF
v_call: TRBV19; j_call: TRBJ2-7; d_call: .; clone_size: few; cdr3_nt: TGTGCCAGTAACGGGGGGCTCACGTCCTACGAGCAGTACTTC; cdr3_aa: CASNGGLTSYEQYF
v_call: TRBV5-6; j_call: TRBJ2-7; d_call: .; clone_size: .; cdr3_nt: TGTGCCAGCAGCCCCTCAGGAGCCCAGCAGTACTTC; cdr3_aa: CASSPSGAQQYF
v_call: TRBV28; j_call: TRBJ1-5; d_call: .; clone_size: few; cdr3_nt: TGTGCCAGCAGTTTAGTTGGTTTTCGGAATCAGCCCCAGCATTTT; cdr3_aa: CASSLVGFRNQPQHF
v_call: TRBV10-3; j_call: TRBJ1-5; d_call: TRBD1; clone_size: .; cdr3_nt: TGTGCCATCAGTGCGGGTTCGGGACAGGGTCTTCAGCCCCAGCATTTT; cdr3_aa: CAISAGSGQGLQPQHF
v_call: TRBV5-8; j_call: TRBJ1-1; d_call: TRBD1; clone_size: .; cdr3_nt: TGTGCCAGCAGCGGACAGGGAAACACTGAAGCTTTCTTT; cdr3_aa: CASSGQGNTEAFF
v_call: TRBV18; j_call: TRBJ2-1; d_call: TRBD2; clone_size: .; cdr3_nt: TGTGCCAGCCACGGGGCGGGGGTCCCCAGCAATGAGCAGTTCTTC; cdr3_aa: CASHGAGVPSNEQFF
v_call: TRBV19; j_call: TRBJ1-5; d_call: .; clone_size: .; cdr3_nt: TGTGCCACTTCCAGAAGACAGGCCAATCAGCCCCAGCATTTT; cdr3_aa: CATSRRQANQPQHF
v_call: TRBV10-1; j_call: TRBJ2-7; d_call: TRBD1; clone_size: .; cdr3_nt: TGCGCCAGCAGTCCGGACAGGGGCATTACCTACGAGCAGTACTTC; cdr3_aa: CASSPDRGITYEQYF
v_call: TRBV6-1; j_call: TRBJ1-2; d_call: .; clone_size: few; cdr3_nt: TGTGCCAGCGCAAGGGGCCAGGGGGGCTACACCTTC; cdr3_aa: CASARGQGGYTF
v_call: TRBV6-4; j_call: TRBJ2-3; d_call: .; clone_size: .; cdr3_nt: TGTGCCAGCAGTGACTCGGCTAGCACAGATACGCAGTATTTT; cdr3_aa: CASSDSASTDTQYF
v_call: TRBV18; j_call: TRBJ1-1; d_call: TRBD1; clone_size: few; cdr3_nt: TGTGCCAGCTCACCACCGGGGAACAGGGGTTTAGGGAACACTGAAGCTTTCTTT; cdr3_aa: CASSPPGNRGLGNTEAFF
v_call: TRBV5-1; j_call: TRBJ2-7; d_call: TRBD2; clone_size: .; cdr3_nt: TGCGCCAGCAGTCGGATGCCGACTAGCGGTTCTTCCTACGAGCAGTACTTC; cdr3_aa: CASSRMPTSGSSYEQYF
v_call: TRBV28; j_call: TRBJ2-7; d_call: .; clone_size: .; cdr3_nt: TGTGCCAGCAGTTTTGCGGGGGCCCAGGGGGAGCAGTACTTC; cdr3_aa: CASSFAGAQGEQYF
v_call: TRBV27; j_call: TRBJ1-2; d_call: .; clone_size: .; cdr3_nt: TGTGCCAGCAGTTTTGTAGGGGGGAGAGGCTACACCTTC; cdr3_aa: CASSFVGGRGYTF
v_call: TRBV6-1; j_call: TRBJ2-5; d_call: TRBD1; clone_size: .; cdr3_nt: TGTGCCAGCAGTGATTCCCGACAGGGGAGAGAGACCCAGTACTTC; cdr3_aa: CASSDSRQGRETQYF
v_call: TRBV2; j_call: TRBJ2-5; d_call: .; clone_size: .; cdr3_nt: TGTGCCAGCAGTGAAGGGGGGTTAAGGCTTCAAGAGACCCAGTACTTC; cdr3_aa: CASSEGGLRLQETQYF
v_call: TRBV11-1; j_call: TRBJ2-7; d_call: TRBD1; clone_size: .; cdr3_nt: TGTGCCAGCAGTCGGGACAGGCAGTTCTCCTACGAGCAGTACTTC; cdr3_aa: CASSRDRQFSYEQYF
v_call: TRBV28; j_call: TRBJ2-7; d_call: TRBD2; clone_size: few; cdr3_nt: TGTGCCAGCAGTCCCCCCGGGACTACCTACTACGAGCAGTACTTC; cdr3_aa: CASSPPGTTYYEQYF
v_call: TRBV27; j_call: TRBJ1-2; d_call: .; clone_size: .; cdr3_nt: TGTGCCAGCCTCAATCCCGGACAGTCCAGCTACACCTTC; cdr3_aa: CASLNPGQSSYTF
v_call: TRBV6-4; j_call: TRBJ2-7; d_call: .; clone_size: .; cdr3_nt: TGTGCCAGCAGTGGAAATTGGGACATCTCCTACGAGCAGTACTTC; cdr3_aa: CASSGNWDISYEQYF
v_call: TRBV19; j_call: TRBJ2-1; d_call: TRBD2; clone_size: .; cdr3_nt: TGTGCCAGTAAACCGGGACTAGCGGGAGCCGGTGAGCAGTTCTTC; cdr3_aa: CASKPGLAGAGEQFF
v_call: TRBV10-3; j_call: TRBJ1-2; d_call: TRBD1; clone_size: .; cdr3_nt: TGTGCCATCAGTGGGACAGGGACCGGCTATGGCTACACCTTC; cdr3_aa: CAISGTGTGYGYTF
v_call: TRBV7-9; j_call: TRBJ2-2; d_call: .; clone_size: once; cdr3_nt: TGTGCCAGCAAGAAGGATGTCACCGGGGAGCTGTTTTTT; cdr3_aa: CASKKDVTGELFF
v_call: TRBV9; j_call: TRBJ2-5; d_call: TRBD1; clone_size: .; cdr3_nt: TGTGCCAGCAGCGGGGGAGGACAGGGACAAGAGACCCAGTACTTC; cdr3_aa: CASSGGGQGQETQYF
v_call: TRBV29-1; j_call: TRBJ2-7; d_call: .; clone_size: once; cdr3_nt: TGCAGCGTTGTGTCAGGGCTGAACGAGCAGTACTTC; cdr3_aa: CSVVSGLNEQYF
v_call: TRBV27; j_call: TRBJ2-2; d_call: .; clone_size: .; cdr3_nt: TGTGCCAGCAGTTTTGGGGATCAAAACACCGGGGAGCTGTTTTTT; cdr3_aa: CASSFGDQNTGELFF
v_call: TRBV21-1; j_call: TRBJ2-5; d_call: .; clone_size: .; cdr3_nt: TGTGCCAGCAGCAAAGGAGAGCGTCGGCCCGGAGAGACCCAGTACTTC; cdr3_aa: CASSKGERRPGETQYF
v_call: TRBV7-9; j_call: TRBJ2-3; d_call: .; clone_size: .; cdr3_nt: TGTGCCAGCAGCTCTCAGGGCGTCAAGAGCACAGATACGCAGTATTTT; cdr3_aa: CASSSQGVKSTDTQYF
v_call: TRBV7-2; j_call: TRBJ1-3; d_call: .; clone_size: once; cdr3_nt: TGTGCCAGCAGCGAACCAGGGTTCGGAAACACCATATATTTT; cdr3_aa: CASSEPGFGNTIYF
v_call: TRBV18; j_call: TRBJ2-5; d_call: TRBD1; clone_size: .; cdr3_nt: TGTGCCAGCTCACCGGGACAGCAAGAGACCCAGTACTTC; cdr3_aa: CASSPGQQETQYF
v_call: TRBV15; j_call: TRBJ2-1; d_call: TRBD1; clone_size: .; cdr3_nt: TGTGCCACCAGCAGGGGAATGGGACAGAACCCGGGCAATGAGCAGTTCTTC; cdr3_aa: CATSRGMGQNPGNEQFF
v_call: TRBV5-8; j_call: TRBJ1-3; d_call: .; clone_size: .; cdr3_nt: TGTGCCAGCAAGAGGGAGGGGCCCGTCTCTGGAAACACCATATATTTT; cdr3_aa: CASKREGPVSGNTIYF
v_call: TRBV6-5; j_call: TRBJ1-2; d_call: TRBD1; clone_size: .; cdr3_nt: TGTGCCAGCAGTCATACAGGGGGTTACACCTTC; cdr3_aa: CASSHTGGYTF